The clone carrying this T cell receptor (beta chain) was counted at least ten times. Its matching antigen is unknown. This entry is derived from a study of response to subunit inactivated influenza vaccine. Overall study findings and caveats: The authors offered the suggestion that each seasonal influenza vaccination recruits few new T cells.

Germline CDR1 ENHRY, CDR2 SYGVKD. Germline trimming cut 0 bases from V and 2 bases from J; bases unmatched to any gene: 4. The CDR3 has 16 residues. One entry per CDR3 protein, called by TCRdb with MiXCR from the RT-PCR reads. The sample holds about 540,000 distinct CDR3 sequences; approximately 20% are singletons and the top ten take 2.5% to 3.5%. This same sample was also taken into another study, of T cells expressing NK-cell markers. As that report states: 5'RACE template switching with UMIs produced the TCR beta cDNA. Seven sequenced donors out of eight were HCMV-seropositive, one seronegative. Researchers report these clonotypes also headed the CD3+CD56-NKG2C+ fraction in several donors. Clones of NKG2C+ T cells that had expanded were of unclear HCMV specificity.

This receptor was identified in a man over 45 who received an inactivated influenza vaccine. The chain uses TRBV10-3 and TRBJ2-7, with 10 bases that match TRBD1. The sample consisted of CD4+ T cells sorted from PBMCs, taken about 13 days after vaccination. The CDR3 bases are TGTGCCATCAGTGAGTCGGTGGGGACAGGGGCCTACGAGCAGTACTTC. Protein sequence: CAISESVGTGAYEQYF.